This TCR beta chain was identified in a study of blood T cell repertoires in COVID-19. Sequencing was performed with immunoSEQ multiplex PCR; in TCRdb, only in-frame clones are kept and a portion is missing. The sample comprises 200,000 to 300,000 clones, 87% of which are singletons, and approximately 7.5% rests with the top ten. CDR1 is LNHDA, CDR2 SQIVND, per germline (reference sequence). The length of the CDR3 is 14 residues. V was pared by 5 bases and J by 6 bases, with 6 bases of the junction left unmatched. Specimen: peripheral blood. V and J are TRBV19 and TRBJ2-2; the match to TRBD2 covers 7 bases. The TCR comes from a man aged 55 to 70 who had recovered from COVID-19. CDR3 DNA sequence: TGTGCCAGTAGTGGGAGGGGCCTAGCCGGGGAGCTGTTTTTT. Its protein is CASSGRGLAGELFF.